This is a list of T cell receptor beta chains from one sample in a study of blood T cell repertoires in COVID-19. Sequencing was performed with immunoSEQ multiplex PCR; in TCRdb, only in-frame clones are kept and a portion is missing. The data show 200,000 to 250,000 clones, less than 90% seen once. The source material was PBMCs or T cells enriched from blood (not recorded which). The receptors were gathered from a woman aged 45 to 65 in a cohort exposed to, infected with or recovered from COVID-19 (not recorded which). CDR3s include the opening cysteine and the closing phenylalanine or tryptophan. The D gene is left open where the match is weak. Rows give clone size only sometimes, using once, few, many, or a class for an expanded clone.

j_call d_call clone_size v_call cdr3_nt cdr3_aa
TRBJ1-5 - few TRBV6-5 TGTGCCAGCGGGCGGGGGTATAGCAATCAGCCCCAGCATTTT CASGRGYSNQPQHF
TRBJ1-5 TRBD1 - TRBV4-2 TGTGCCAGCAGCCAACCGGGACAGGGGGGTCAGCCCCAGCATTTT CASSQPGQGGQPQHF
TRBJ2-1 TRBD2 - TRBV28 TGTGCCAGCAGTCTACCCACGGGGGGGAACAATGAGCAGTTCTTC CASSLPTGGNNEQFF
TRBJ2-5 TRBD2 - TRBV7-8 TGTGCCAGCAGCTTATCAGGTCGCGGGGGGGCCCAAGAGACCCAGTACTTC CASSLSGRGGAQETQYF
TRBJ1-1 TRBD1 - TRBV12-3/TRBV12-4 TGTGCCAGCAGTCTTCGACAGGGCGCTGAAGCTTTCTTT CASSLRQGAEAFF
TRBJ1-6 TRBD1 few TRBV5-1 TGCGCCAGCAGCTCGACAGGGCCCGAAAATAATTCACCCCTCCACTTT CASSSTGPENNSPLHF
TRBJ1-1 - - TRBV7-2 TGTGCCAGCAGCTTGGTTGAACGGACTGAAGCTTTCTTT CASSLVERTEAFF
TRBJ2-7 TRBD1 - TRBV5-1 TGCGCCAGCAGCTTGGCCATGGGACAGGGGGCGGGCGAGCAGTACTTC CASSLAMGQGAGEQYF
TRBJ2-3 TRBD2 - TRBV18 TGTGCCAGCTCACCAAGGGCAGCGGGGGGGCCAGAAGATACGCAGTATTTT CASSPRAAGGPEDTQYF
TRBJ2-3 TRBD2 - TRBV7-3 TGTGCCAGCAGCTCAGGACTAGCGGGGGCACTTACCCGCACAGATACGCAGTATTTT CASSSGLAGALTRTDTQYF
TRBJ1-5 - few TRBV24-1 TGTGCCACCAGTGCTAACACGGGGGGGCAGATCAGGAATCAGCCCCAGCATTTT CATSANTGGQIRNQPQHF
TRBJ2-7 - - TRBV18 TGTGCCAGCTCACCCGACAGTAGCGAGCAGTACTTC CASSPDSSEQYF
TRBJ2-7 - - TRBV20-1 TGCAGTGCTAGTCCCCTCCGCGGGCAGTACTTC CSASPLRGQYF
TRBJ1-6 - - TRBV14 TGTGCCAGCAGCCAAGGTTGGTGGTCAGGGGCACAAAGTTCACCCCTCCACTTT CASSQGWWSGAQSSPLHF
TRBJ1-6 - - TRBV14 TGTGCCAGCAGCCAAAGTTCTAGTGGTGCTCTCCACTTT CASSQSSSGALHF
TRBJ1-3 - few TRBV5-1 TGCGCCAGCAGCGAAAGCGCAGGGGCTGGAAACACCATATATTTT CASSESAGAGNTIYF
TRBJ1-4 - - TRBV28 TGTGCCAGCGATCGTTCGAGGTTGACTAATGAAAAACTGTTTTTT CASDRSRLTNEKLFF
TRBJ1-1 TRBD1 - TRBV7-2 TGTGCCAGCAGTCGTCCGGGACAGGGGAACACTGAAGCTTTCTTT CASSRPGQGNTEAFF